This T cell receptor (beta chain) appears in the sequencing data of a study of shared clonotypes between healthy human individuals. Study details: The plates for each donor numbered three CD4 naive, three CD4 memory, two CD8 naive and one CD8 memory.

General observations from the study: Some naive CD4 clonotypes, roughly 4.5%, turned up in common across several donors. The study found lower generation probabilities in non-shared clonotypes than in those shared by all four donors.

Each sorted subset replicate got 200 ng genomic DNA, roughly 27,000 genomes. Sequenced by immunoSEQ multiplex PCR; TCRdb stores in-frame clones only, minus some. Seen here are about 980,000 clones, over 75% observed once, and the top ten hold 1.5%. The CDR3 spans 14 residues. Germline assignment: CDR1 MNHEY and CDR2 SVGAGI. V lost 3 bases to trimming and J lost 2 bases, with 10 bases between them. Details on this clone: Its antigen is unknown.

The sequencing input was memory CD4+ T cells sorted from blood. Subset noted: CD45RA-negative fraction. The TCR originated in a man in his late teens or twenties in good health. This chain uses TRBV6-5 with TRBJ1-2; perhaps TRBD1 as D (6 bases). The CDR3 is CASSYLTGNYGYTF. DNA for the CDR3: TGTGCCAGCAGTTATTTGACAGGAAACTATGGCTACACCTTC.